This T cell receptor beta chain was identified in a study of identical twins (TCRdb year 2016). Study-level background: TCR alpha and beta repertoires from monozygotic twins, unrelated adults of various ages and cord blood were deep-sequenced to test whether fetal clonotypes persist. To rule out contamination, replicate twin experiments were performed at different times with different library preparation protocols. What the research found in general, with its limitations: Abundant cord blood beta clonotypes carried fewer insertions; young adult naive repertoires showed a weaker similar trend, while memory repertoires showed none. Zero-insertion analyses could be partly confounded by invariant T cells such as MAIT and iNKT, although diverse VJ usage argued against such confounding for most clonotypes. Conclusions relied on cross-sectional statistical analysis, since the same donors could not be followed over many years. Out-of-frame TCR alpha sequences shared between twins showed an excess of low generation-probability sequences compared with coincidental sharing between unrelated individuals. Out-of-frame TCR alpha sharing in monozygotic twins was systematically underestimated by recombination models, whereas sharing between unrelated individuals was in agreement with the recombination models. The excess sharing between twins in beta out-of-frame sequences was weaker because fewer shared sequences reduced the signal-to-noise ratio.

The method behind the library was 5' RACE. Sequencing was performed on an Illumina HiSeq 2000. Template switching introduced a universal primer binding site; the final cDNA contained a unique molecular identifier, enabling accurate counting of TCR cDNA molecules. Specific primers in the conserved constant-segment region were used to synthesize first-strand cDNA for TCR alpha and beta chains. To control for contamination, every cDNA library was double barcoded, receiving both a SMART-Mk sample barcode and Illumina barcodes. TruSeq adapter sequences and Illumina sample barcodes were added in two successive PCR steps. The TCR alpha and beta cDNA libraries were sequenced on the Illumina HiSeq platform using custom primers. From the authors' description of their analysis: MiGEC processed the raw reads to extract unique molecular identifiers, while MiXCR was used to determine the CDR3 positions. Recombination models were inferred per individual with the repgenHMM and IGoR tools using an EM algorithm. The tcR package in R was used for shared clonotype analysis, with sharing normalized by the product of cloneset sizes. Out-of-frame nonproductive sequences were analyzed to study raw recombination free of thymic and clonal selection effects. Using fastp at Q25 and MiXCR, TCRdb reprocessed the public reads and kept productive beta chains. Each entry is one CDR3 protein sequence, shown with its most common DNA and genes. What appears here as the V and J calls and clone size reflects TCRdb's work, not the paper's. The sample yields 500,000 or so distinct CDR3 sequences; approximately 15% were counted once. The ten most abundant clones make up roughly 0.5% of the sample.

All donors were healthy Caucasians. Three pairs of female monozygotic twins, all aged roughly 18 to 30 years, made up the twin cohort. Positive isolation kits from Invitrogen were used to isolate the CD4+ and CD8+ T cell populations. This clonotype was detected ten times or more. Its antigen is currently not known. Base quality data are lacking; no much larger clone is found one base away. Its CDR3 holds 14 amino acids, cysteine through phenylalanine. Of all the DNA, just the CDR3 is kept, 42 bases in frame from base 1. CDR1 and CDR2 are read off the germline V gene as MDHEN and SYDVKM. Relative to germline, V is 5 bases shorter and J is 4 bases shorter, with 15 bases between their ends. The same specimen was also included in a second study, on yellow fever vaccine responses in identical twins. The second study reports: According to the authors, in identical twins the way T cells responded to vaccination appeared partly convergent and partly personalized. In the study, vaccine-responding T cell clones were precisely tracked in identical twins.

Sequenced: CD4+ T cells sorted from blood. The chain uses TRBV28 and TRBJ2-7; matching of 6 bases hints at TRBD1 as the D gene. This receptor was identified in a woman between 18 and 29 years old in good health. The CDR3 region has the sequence CASSRDPRGYEQYF. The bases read TGTGCCAGCAGTAGGGACCCCAGGGGTTACGAGCAGTACTTC.